This TCR beta chain originates from a study of T cell responses to AZD1222 COVID-19 vaccine. The V gene end was trimmed by 3 bases and the J gene end by 1 base; junction bases not matched to a gene: 2. Germline assignment: CDR1 SGHTA and CDR2 FQGNSA. CDR3 length equals 14 residues. General study results and limits: Samples come after the peak T cell response, not at day 14. Females outnumbered males among donors, who were mostly white British; clonal diversity was possibly underestimated.

Data came from immunoSEQ multiplex PCR; TCRdb stores just in-frame clones and leaves some out. Altogether about 78,000 clones are present, 82% being singletons, with the ten largest covering about 3.1%. Remarks on this clone: Its antigen remains unidentified.

The source material was peripheral blood, sampled on day 0 of AZD1222 vaccination. The receptor comes from an adult in good health. This chain joins TRBV7-2 and TRBJ1-1, with 7 bases lining up with TRBD1. The chain's CDR3 is CASSFGQANTEAFF. The CDR3, as DNA: TGTGCCAGCAGCTTCGGACAGGCGAACACTGAAGCTTTCTTT.